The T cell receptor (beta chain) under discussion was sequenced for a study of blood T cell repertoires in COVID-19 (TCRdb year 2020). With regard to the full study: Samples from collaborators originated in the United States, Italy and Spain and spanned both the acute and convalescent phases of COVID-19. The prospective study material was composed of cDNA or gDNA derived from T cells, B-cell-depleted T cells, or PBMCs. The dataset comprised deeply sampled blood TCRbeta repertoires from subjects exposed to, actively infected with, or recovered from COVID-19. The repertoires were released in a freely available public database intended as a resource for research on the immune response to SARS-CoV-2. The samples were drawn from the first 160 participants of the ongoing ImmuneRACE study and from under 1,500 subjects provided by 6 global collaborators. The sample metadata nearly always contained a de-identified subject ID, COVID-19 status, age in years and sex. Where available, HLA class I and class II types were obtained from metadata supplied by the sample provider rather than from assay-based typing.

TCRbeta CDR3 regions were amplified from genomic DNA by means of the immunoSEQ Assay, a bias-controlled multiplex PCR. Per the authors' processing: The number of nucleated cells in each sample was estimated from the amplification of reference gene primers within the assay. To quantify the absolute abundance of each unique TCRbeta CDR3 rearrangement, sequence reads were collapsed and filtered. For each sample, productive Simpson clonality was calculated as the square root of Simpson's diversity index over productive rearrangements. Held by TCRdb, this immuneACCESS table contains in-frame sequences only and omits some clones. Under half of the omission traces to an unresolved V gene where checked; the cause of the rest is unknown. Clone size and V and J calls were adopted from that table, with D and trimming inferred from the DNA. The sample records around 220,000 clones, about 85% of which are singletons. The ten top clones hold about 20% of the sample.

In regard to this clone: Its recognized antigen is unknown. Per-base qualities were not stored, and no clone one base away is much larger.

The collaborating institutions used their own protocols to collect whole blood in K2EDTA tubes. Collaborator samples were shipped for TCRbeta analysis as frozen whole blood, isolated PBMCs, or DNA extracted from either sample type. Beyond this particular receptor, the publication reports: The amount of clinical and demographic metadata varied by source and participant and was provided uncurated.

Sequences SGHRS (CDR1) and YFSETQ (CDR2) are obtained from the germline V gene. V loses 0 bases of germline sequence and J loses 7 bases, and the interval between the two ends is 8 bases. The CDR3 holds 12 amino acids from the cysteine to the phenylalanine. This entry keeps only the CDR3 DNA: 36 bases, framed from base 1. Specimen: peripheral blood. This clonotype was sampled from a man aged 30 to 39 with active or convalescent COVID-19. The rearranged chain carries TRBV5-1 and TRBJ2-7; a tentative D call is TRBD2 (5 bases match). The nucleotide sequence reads TGCGCCAGCAGCTTGGGAGGGCAGGAGCAGTACTTC. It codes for CASSLGGQEQYF.